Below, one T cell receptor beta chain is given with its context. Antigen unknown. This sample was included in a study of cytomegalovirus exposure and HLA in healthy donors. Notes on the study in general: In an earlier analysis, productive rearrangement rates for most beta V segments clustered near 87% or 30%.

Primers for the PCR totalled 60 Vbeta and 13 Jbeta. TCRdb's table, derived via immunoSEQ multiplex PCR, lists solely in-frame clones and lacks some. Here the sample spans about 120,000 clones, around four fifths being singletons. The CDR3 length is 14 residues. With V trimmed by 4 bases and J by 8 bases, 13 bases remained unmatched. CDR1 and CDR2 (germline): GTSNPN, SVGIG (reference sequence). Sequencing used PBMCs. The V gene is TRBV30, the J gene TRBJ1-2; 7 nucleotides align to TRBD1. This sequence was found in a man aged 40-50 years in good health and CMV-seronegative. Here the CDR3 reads CAWNSQLQGRGYTF. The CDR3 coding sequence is TGTGCCTGGAACAGCCAACTACAGGGGAGAGGCTACACCTTC.